The 28 T cell receptor beta chains given below trace back to one sample, sequenced in a study of blood T cell repertoires in COVID-19. Clones were sequenced by immunoSEQ multiplex PCR, and TCRdb holds only the in-frame ones, with some missing. Counted here are some 380,000 clones, 70% to 85% occurring once; the ten biggest clones make up roughly 1.1%. Sequences were obtained from peripheral blood. The receptors derive from a human donor with acute or convalescent COVID-19. The donor label of this sample is uncertain.

The rearrangement uses TRBV6-5 and TRBJ2-1; 11 positions agree with TRBD2. Germline V CDR1 and CDR2: MNHEY, SVGAGI. The ends lost 6 bases at V and 6 bases at J; junction bases unmatched: 7. This CDR3 is built from 15 residues. CDR3: CASSSTSGGPNEQFF. The CDR3 nucleotides read TGTGCCAGCAGCTCAACTAGCGGGGGCCCCAATGAGCAGTTCTTC.

The sample holds a few counts of this clone. The gene calls are TRBV7-9 and TRBJ1-2; tentatively, D is TRBD1 (5 bases). Per germline, CDR1 SEHNR and CDR2 FQNEAQ (reference sequence). The V gene lost 5 bases and the J gene lost 9 bases, with 25 bases spanning the gap. There are 16 residues in the CDR3. CDR3: CASSEDTGRRGGSYTF. The CDR3 coding sequence is TGTGCCAGCAGCGAGGACACGGGGAGGCGGGGAGGGAGCTACACCTTC. Combining the CDR3 with reference TRBV7-9 and TRBJ1-2 gives the whole variable domain DTGVSQNPRHKITKRGQNVTFRCDPISEHNRLYWYRQTLGQGPEFLTYFQNEAQLEKSRLLSDRFSAERPKGSFSTLEIQRTEQGDSAMYLCASSEDTGRRGGSYTFGSGTRLTVV.

The chain is built from TRBV7-9 and TRBJ2-7; D is perhaps TRBD2 (6 bases). CDR1 is SEHNR, CDR2 FQNEAQ, per germline (reference sequence). Trimming took 5 bases from V and 3 from J, leaving 14 bases between them. The CDR3 consists of 14 residues. The CDR3 spells CASSLSGGNYEQYF. DNA for the CDR3: TGTGCCAGCAGCCTCTCTGGGGGGAACTACGAGCAGTACTTC.

The J gene is TRBJ1-5, the V gene TRBV4-1; the match to TRBD1 covers 7 bases. Per germline, CDR1 MGHRA and CDR2 YSYEKL. The CDR3 loop spans 16 amino acids. V lost 1 base, J lost 7 bases, and 10 bases stayed unmatched. The CDR3 coding sequence is TGCGCCAGCAGCCAAGGTCGACAGGGAAGGGTCCAGCCCCAGCATTTT. Amino acids: CASSQGRQGRVQPQHF.

The V call is TRBV9, the J call TRBJ2-3, with TRBD2 as a possible D gene (5 bases). In germline, CDR1 is SGDLS, CDR2 YYNGEE. The CDR3 is 14 residues long. Trimming pared 2 bases from V and 7 bases from J, leaving 14 bases between. This chain's CDR3 is CASSVKEGYHTQYF. The CDR3 bases are TGTGCCAGCAGCGTCAAAGAGGGCTACCATACGCAGTATTTT.

The chain recombines TRBV18 with TRBJ1-2, with 10 bases that match TRBD1. CDR3 length: 15 residues. V gave up 4 bases and J gave up 4 bases; unmatched junction bases: 6. Germline CDR1 and CDR2: KGHSH and LQKENI. The CDR3 DNA reads as TGTGCCAGCTCACGCGACAGGGGGCTGAGCTATGGCTACACCTTC. This encodes CASSRDRGLSYGYTF.

This clone is a singleton in its sample. This CDR3 reads CASSYRGTQYF. In nucleotides, the CDR3 is TGTGCCAGCAGCTACAGGGGGACCCAGTACTTC. The chain joins TRBV2 to TRBJ2-5; 7 bases are a match to TRBD1. The CDR3 length is 11 residues. After removal of 6 bases from V and 7 bases from J, the junction contained 2 bases not matched to a gene. Looked up from germline, CDR1 is SNHLY and CDR2 is FYNNEI.

The V call is TRBV19, the J call TRBJ1-3; D is uncertain. The V end was cut by 6 bases, the J end by 2 bases, with 11 bases between. Germline V gene data show CDR1 as LNHDA and CDR2 as SQIVND (reference sequence). The CDR3 totals 14 residues. CDR3 sequence reads: CASREVAAGNTIYF. The CDR3 DNA reads as TGTGCCAGTAGGGAAGTGGCGGCTGGAAACACCATATATTTT. Full variable domain (remainder filled in from reference TRBV19 and TRBJ1-3): DGGITQSPKYLFRKEGQNVTLSCEQNLNHDAMYWYRQDPGQGLRLIYYSQIVNDFQKGDIAEGYSVSREKKESFPLTVTSAQKNPTAFYLCASREVAAGNTIYFGEGSWLTVV.

The chain carries TRBV7-8 and TRBJ1-3; 7 nucleotides line up with TRBD1. The J segment lost 0 bases and the V segment lost 1 base, leaving 9 bases of the junction unmatched. The CDR3 covers 18 residues. Germline assignment: CDR1 SGHVS and CDR2 FQNEAQ. CDR3 sequence (DNA): TGTGCCAGCAGCTTAGATTATTATCGACAGGGCTCTGGAAACACCATATATTTT. Its protein is CASSLDYYRQGSGNTIYF. Variable domain in full (rest from reference TRBV7-8 and TRBJ1-3): GAGVSQSPRYKVAKRGQDVALRCDPISGHVSLFWYQQALGQGPEFLTYFQNEAQLDKSGLPSDRFFAERPEGSVSTLKIQRTQQEDSAVYLCASSLDYYRQGSGNTIYFGEGSWLTVV.

V usage is TRBV5-1 and J usage is TRBJ1-2, with a tentative D call TRBD1 (6 bases). Germline V gene lookup returns CDR1 SGHRS and CDR2 YFSETQ. Trimming took off 4 bases at V and 4 bases at J, with 14 bases between the two ends. There are 14 residues in the CDR3. The CDR3 sequence: CASSRWTDLYGYTF. Written as DNA, the CDR3 is TGCGCCAGCAGCAGGTGGACAGACCTCTATGGCTACACCTTC.

This rearrangement joins TRBV9 to TRBJ1-1, with a tentative D call TRBD1 (5 bases). Germline V CDR1 and CDR2: SGDLS, YYNGEE. The V gene lost 2 bases and the J gene lost 0 bases, with 11 bases spanning the gap. This CDR3 has 15 amino acids. CDR3 region: CASSVQGPLNTEAFF. As DNA, the CDR3 is TGTGCCAGCAGCGTCCAGGGCCCGTTGAACACTGAAGCTTTCTTT.

The chain employs TRBV6-5 and TRBJ1-1, with D possibly TRBD1 on 5 matching bases. V shed 7 bases and J shed 11 bases, with 20 bases lying between them. The CDR3 covers 13 residues. Per the germline V gene, CDR1 is MNHEY and CDR2 is SVGAGI. The chain's CDR3 is CASTDNPQVRAFF. Here the CDR3 DNA reads TGTGCCAGCACCGACAATCCACAGGTACGGGCTTTCTTT.

This clone has only one observation. The same CDR3 is also encoded by other DNA sequences in this sample. The V call is TRBV27, the J call TRBJ2-7; a weak D match, TRBD1 (5 bases). Germline lookup yields CDR1 MNHEY and CDR2 SMNVEV (reference sequence). The CDR3 is 14 residues long. Trimming took off 3 bases at V and 3 bases at J, with 12 bases between the two ends. The DNA for the CDR3 is TGTGCCAGCAGTTTTTCCAGGGCGGACTACGAGCAGTACTTC. Its protein is CASSFSRADYEQYF.

The chain has TRBV4-2 and TRBJ2-5; tentative D call: TRBD1 (7 bases). Looked up from germline, CDR1 is LGHNA and CDR2 is YNFKEQ. This CDR3 spans 14 amino acids. V gave up 4 bases and J gave up 2 bases, with 11 bases separating them. CDR3 protein: CASSRQGGQETQYF. The CDR3 coding sequence is TGTGCCAGCAGCCGACAGGGAGGACAAGAGACCCAGTACTTC.

This chain connects TRBV6-6 to TRBJ2-1; TRBD2 matches 13 bases. Per germline, CDR1 MNHNY and CDR2 SVGAGI (reference sequence). Losses at the gene ends were 5 bases for V and 5 bases for J; bases not matched to a gene: 6. The CDR3 length is 16 residues. The chain's CDR3 is CASSTTSGGKDNEQFF. CDR3 DNA: TGTGCCAGCAGTACGACTAGCGGGGGGAAGGACAATGAGCAGTTCTTC.

The V and J genes are TRBV14 and TRBJ2-7, with a weak D call TRBD2 (5 bases). Germline V CDR1 and CDR2: SGHDN, FVKESK. The CDR3 length is 15 residues. Between the trimmed V and J ends, which lost 3 bases and 2 bases, there was a span of 14 bases. In DNA form, the CDR3 reads TGTGCCAGCAGCCAGGGCCCTAGCCGAACCTACGAGCAGTACTTC. As protein: CASSQGPSRTYEQYF.

The chain is built from TRBV9 and TRBJ1-1; D might be TRBD1 (5 bases). Germline CDR1 SGDLS, CDR2 YYNGEE. The CDR3 covers 13 residues. The germline V and J ends were trimmed by 2 bases and 10 bases, with 15 bases remaining between them. The CDR3 DNA sequence: TGTGCCAGCAGCGTCGGACCTAGCGGGGGAGCTTTCTTT. Amino acids: CASSVGPSGGAFF.

V gene TRBV3-1 (or the pseudogene TRBV3-2) combines with J gene TRBJ2-1, with 7 bases matching TRBD2. Trimming cost V 0 bases and J 3 bases; bases outside gene matches: 5. Looked up from germline, CDR1 is LGHDT and CDR2 is YNNKEL (reference sequence). The CDR3 has 16 residues. The CDR3 DNA follows: TGTGCCAGCAGCCAAGATCCTAGCGGCTTCTACAATGAGCAGTTCTTC. This codes for CASSQDPSGFYNEQFF.

This chain links TRBV18 with TRBJ1-1; 7 bases agree with TRBD1. Looked up from germline, CDR1 is KGHSH and CDR2 is LQKENI. Germline trimming cut 1 base from V and 8 bases from J; bases unmatched to any gene: 16. The CDR3 spans 17 residues. The CDR3 nucleotides are TGTGCCAGCTCACCACTGCCCTCCGGTCTTAGGACAGGCGAAGCTTTCTTT. Its translation: CASSPLPSGLRTGEAFF. Filled out from reference TRBV18 and TRBJ1-1, the complete variable domain reads NAGVMQNPRHLVRRRGQEARLRCSPMKGHSHVYWYRQLPEEGLKFMVYLQKENIIDESGMPKERFSAEFPKEGPSILRIQQVVRGDSAAYFCASSPLPSGLRTGEAFFGQGTRLTVV.

The table lists this clone with a few counts. The J gene is TRBJ1-1, the V gene TRBV11-2; no reliable D call. Per the germline V gene, CDR1 is SGHAT and CDR2 is FQNNGV. V was shortened by 1 base and J by 4 bases, with 16 bases between the two germline ends. The CDR3 has 16 amino acids. The CDR3 reads CASSLGQATMGTEAFF. In nucleotides, the CDR3 is TGTGCCAGCAGCTTAGGGCAGGCGACGATGGGCACTGAAGCTTTCTTT.

This clone showed up just a few times. This chain connects TRBV5-1 to TRBJ2-7, with TRBD1 matching 10 bases. CDR3 length: 16 amino acids. The germline CDR1 and CDR2 sequences are SGHRS and YFSETQ. After removal of 2 bases from V and 6 bases from J, the junction contained 11 bases not matched to a gene. In DNA form, the CDR3 reads TGCGCCAGCAGCTTCTCCCAGGGACAGGGGAGGGTCGAGCAGTACTTC. Protein: CASSFSQGQGRVEQYF.

The chain couples TRBV19 to TRBJ1-6, with D possibly TRBD1 on 5 matching bases. The CDR3 sequence is 15 residues long. CDR1 and CDR2 (germline): LNHDA, SQIVND (reference sequence). Trimming cost V 8 bases and J 7 bases, with 18 bases left between them. The CDR3 region is CASRPPGLANSPLHF. DNA for the CDR3: TGTGCCAGTCGGCCACCGGGACTCGCGAATTCACCCCTCCACTTT.

CDR3 loop: CASKAAEYNEQFF. CDR3 bases: TGTGCCAGCAAGGCGGCAGAGTACAATGAGCAGTTCTTC. The V call is TRBV11-2, the J call TRBJ2-1; D not resolved. The V end was cut by 7 bases, the J end by 4 bases, with 11 bases between. Germline lookup yields CDR1 SGHAT and CDR2 FQNNGV. The CDR3 has 13 residues.

The V call is TRBV3-1 (or the pseudogene TRBV3-2), the J call TRBJ1-2, with 10 bases lining up with TRBD1. Per the germline V gene, CDR1 is LGHDT and CDR2 is YNNKEL (reference sequence). The CDR3 runs to 16 residues. V trimming: 6 bases; J trimming: 2 bases; junction bases outside the gene matches: 9. The CDR3 DNA sequence: TGTGCCAGCAGATTTCTACCGGGACAGGGGAACTATGGCTACACCTTC. It translates to CASRFLPGQGNYGYTF.

As DNA, the CDR3 is TGTGCCAGCAGCAGCAGGGTAATGTGGTTAGAAGCTTTCTTT. Translated, it gives CASSSRVMWLEAFF. V and J are TRBV5-6 and TRBJ1-1; D might be TRBD1 (5 bases). V lost 4 bases to trimming and J lost 8 bases, with 18 bases between them. This CDR3 has 14 residues. Looked up from germline, CDR1 is SGHDT and CDR2 is YYEEEE.

The chain employs TRBV6-6 and TRBJ2-1, with 12 nucleotides matching TRBD2. The CDR3 length is 15 residues. Germline CDR1 and CDR2: MNHNY and SVGAGI (reference sequence). V was clipped by 5 bases and J by 7 bases; unmatched bases: 6. This CDR3 is CASSPGTSGLNEQFF. The CDR3 DNA sequence: TGTGCCAGCAGTCCCGGGACTAGCGGGTTGAATGAGCAGTTCTTC.

In this sample, this clone turned up many times. This chain joins TRBV5-1 and TRBJ1-1, with TRBD1 matching 7 bases. The CDR3 spans 13 residues. CDR1 SGHRS and CDR2 YFSETQ come from the germline V gene. V was clipped by 4 bases and J by 4 bases; unmatched bases: 4. CDR3 sequence: CASSTTGSTEAFF. Written as DNA, the CDR3 is TGCGCCAGCAGCACGACAGGGTCCACTGAAGCTTTCTTT.

The chain uses TRBV3-1 (or the pseudogene TRBV3-2) and TRBJ2-1; tentatively, D is TRBD1 (5 bases). V was pared by 0 bases and J by 11 bases, with 17 bases between. Germline V gene sequence: CDR1 LGHDT, CDR2 YNNKEL (reference sequence). This CDR3 region has 15 residues. The CDR3 DNA follows: TGTGCCAGCAGCCAAGATCGGGTGAGGACACCTCAGCAGTTCTTC. This translates into CASSQDRVRTPQQFF.